The 21 T cell receptor beta chains in this list originate from one sample, sequenced in a study of blood T cell repertoires in COVID-19. Profiling relied on immunoSEQ multiplex PCR, and the TCRdb table lists in-frame clones only, not all of them. Among 400,000 to 550,000 clones listed, around nine tenths were seen once. Specimen: PBMCs or T cells enriched from blood (not recorded which). The receptors were gathered from a woman between 18 and 30 years old with acute COVID-19.

This chain joins TRBV5-1 and TRBJ2-5; 14 bases are shared with TRBD2. This CDR3 has 16 residues. Germline V gene lookup returns CDR1 SGHRS and CDR2 YFSETQ. With 4 bases clipped from V and 1 base from J, the junction kept 3 bases outside the gene matches. The DNA of the CDR3 is TGCGCCAGCAGCGCCGGACTAGCGGGAGGCCAAGAGACCCAGTACTTC. It is translated as CASSAGLAGGQETQYF.

The gene calls are TRBV11-2 and TRBJ2-5; maybe TRBD1 (5 bases). The CDR3 contains 15 residues. CDR1 and CDR2 from the germline V gene are SGHAT and FQNNGV. The germline V and J ends were trimmed by 1 base and 3 bases, with 12 bases remaining between them. CDR3 amino acids: CASSLGPGKEETQYF. The CDR3 nucleotides are TGTGCCAGCAGCTTAGGTCCAGGGAAGGAAGAGACCCAGTACTTC.

The gene calls are TRBV20-1 and TRBJ2-4, with D perhaps matching TRBD2 (6 bases). The germline V gene has CDR1 DFQATT and CDR2 SNEGSKA (reference sequence). Trimming took off 3 bases at V and 1 base at J, with 10 bases between the two ends. This CDR3 is 14 amino acids long. CDR3: CSASLSGAKNIQYF. CDR3 DNA sequence: TGCAGTGCTAGTTTGAGCGGGGCCAAAAACATTCAGTACTTC.

The chain couples TRBV7-2 to TRBJ2-3; possibly TRBD1 for D (5 bases). Trimming removed 1 base from V and 4 bases from J, with 12 bases in between. The CDR3 is 15 residues long. Germline V gives CDR1 SGHTA, CDR2 FQGNSA. CDR3 coding DNA: TGTGCCAGCAGCTTAGAGGCAGGGATCGCAGATACGCAGTATTTT. Its translation: CASSLEAGIADTQYF.

This clone was detected only once. The chain couples TRBV18 to TRBJ1-6; D may be TRBD1 (6 bases). The CDR3 has 14 amino acids. The germline V and J ends were trimmed by 5 bases and 7 bases, with 12 bases remaining between them. Germline CDR1 reads KGHSH; CDR2 reads LQKENI. Here the CDR3 reads CASSTDSRNSPLHF. In nucleotides, the CDR3 is TGTGCCAGCTCAACGGACAGTCGCAATTCACCCCTCCACTTT.

V gene TRBV6-4 combines with J gene TRBJ1-6, with D maybe TRBD1 (5 bases). Germline V CDR1 and CDR2: MRHNA, SNTAGT. The CDR3 is 15 amino acids. Trimming stripped 5 bases from V and 9 bases from J, with 17 bases between. CDR3 in DNA: TGTGCCAGCAGTCTTACTGACAGAGACCCTTCACCCCTCCACTTT. Translating gives CASSLTDRDPSPLHF.

CDR3 protein: CASTPGGYQPQHF. The CDR3 nucleotides read TGTGCCAGCACCCCGGGGGGTTATCAGCCCCAGCATTTT. This chain links TRBV6-2 or TRBV6-3 with TRBJ1-5; perhaps TRBD1 as D (5 bases). The CDR3 is made up of 13 amino acids. Per the germline V gene, CDR1 is MNHEY and CDR2 is SVGEGT. The V and J ends lost 7 bases and 5 bases respectively, with 12 bases between them.

This clone was counted a single time. The rearrangement links TRBV2 to TRBJ1-2, with 8 nucleotides matching TRBD1. Germline V CDR1 and CDR2: SNHLY, FYNNEI. The CDR3 runs 14 residues. The V gene end was trimmed by 5 bases and the J gene end by 5 bases; junction bases not matched to a gene: 7. CDR3 protein: CASSPDREGYGYTF. As DNA, the CDR3 is TGTGCCAGCAGTCCGGACAGGGAGGGTTATGGCTACACCTTC. The variable domain in full, completed from reference TRBV2 and TRBJ1-2, reads EPEVTQTPSHQVTQMGQEVILRCVPISNHLYFYWYRQILGQKVEFLVSFYNNEISEKSEIFDDQFSVERPDGSNFTLKIRSTKLEDSAMYFCASSPDREGYGYTFGSGTRLTVV.

This CDR3 reads CASSLAQGDQPQHF. The CDR3 bases are TGTGCCAGCAGCTTGGCCCAAGGGGATCAGCCCCAGCATTTT. The chain recombines TRBV5-6 with TRBJ1-5, with D perhaps matching TRBD1 (5 bases). CDR3 length: 14 residues. V was trimmed by 0 bases and J by 5 bases, leaving 9 bases between them. CDR1 is SGHDT, CDR2 YYEEEE, per germline.

CDR3 residues: CASSLGRGGNQPQHF. CDR3 nucleotide sequence: TGTGCCAGCAGCTTGGGCAGGGGAGGCAATCAGCCCCAGCATTTT. The gene calls are TRBV7-9 and TRBJ1-5, with D tentatively TRBD1 (6 bases). Trimming cost V 3 bases and J 2 bases, with 11 bases left between them. The CDR3 loop spans 15 amino acids. Germline lookup yields CDR1 SEHNR and CDR2 FQNEAQ (reference sequence). The whole variable domain, filled in from reference TRBV7-9 and TRBJ1-5, reads DTGVSQNPRHKITKRGQNVTFRCDPISEHNRLYWYRQTLGQGPEFLTYFQNEAQLEKSRLLSDRFSAERPKGSFSTLEIQRTEQGDSAMYLCASSLGRGGNQPQHFGDGTRLSIL.

The J gene is TRBJ1-5, the V gene TRBV3-1 (or the pseudogene TRBV3-2); 11 bases match TRBD1. The CDR3 has 17 residues. V was clipped by 5 bases and J by 5 bases; unmatched bases: 11. Germline CDR1 LGHDT, CDR2 YNNKEL (reference sequence). CDR3 sequence (DNA): TGTGCCAGCAGCTCAGGGAGGGGACAGGGGGTTTATCAGCCCCAGCATTTT. This codes for CASSSGRGQGVYQPQHF.

This chain connects TRBV5-6 to TRBJ2-7, with TRBD2 as a possible D gene (5 bases). Deletions cut 4 bases from V and 5 bases from J, with 16 bases between. The germline gives CDR1 SGHDT, CDR2 YYEEEE. CDR3 size: 14 residues. The DNA of the CDR3 is TGTGCCAGCAGCCGAGGGTCGGTGTTAAACGAGCAGTACTTC. Protein product: CASSRGSVLNEQYF.

The V gene is TRBV12-3 or TRBV12-4, the J gene TRBJ2-5; D is uncertain. This CDR3 has 12 residues. Deletions cut 6 bases from V and 3 bases from J, with 8 bases between. The CDR3 loop is CASRPSEETQYF. CDR3 bases: TGTGCCAGCAGGCCCTCGGAAGAGACCCAGTACTTC.

The chain uses TRBV7-9 and TRBJ1-2, with TRBD1 as a possible D gene (6 bases). The CDR3 runs to 13 residues. Trimming took 5 bases from V and 3 from J, leaving 10 bases between them. Germline V gives CDR1 SEHNR, CDR2 FQNEAQ (reference sequence). The CDR3 nucleotides are TGTGCCAGCAGCCGGACAGACCACTATGGCTACACCTTC. It yields the protein CASSRTDHYGYTF.

The chain uses TRBV6-2 or TRBV6-3 and TRBJ2-7, with D perhaps matching TRBD1 (6 bases). The CDR3 extends over 16 amino acids. V lost 5 bases to trimming and J lost 3 bases, with 20 bases between them. Germline CDR1 and CDR2: MNHEY and SVGEGT. The CDR3 DNA follows: TGTGCCAGCAGTCCCACCTTTGGGGACACTCTCTACGAGCAGTACTTC. It encodes CASSPTFGDTLYEQYF.

The chain combines TRBV19 with TRBJ2-7; 8 positions agree with TRBD2. Losses at the gene ends were 6 bases for V and 4 bases for J; bases not matched to a gene: 8. The CDR3 has 14 amino acids. Germline lookup yields CDR1 LNHDA and CDR2 SQIVND (reference sequence). The CDR3 loop reads CASRPGTSGYEQYF. DNA for the CDR3: TGTGCCAGTAGACCCGGGACTAGTGGATACGAGCAGTACTTC.

This chain links TRBV4-3 with TRBJ2-1; 10 nucleotides match TRBD2. V was clipped by 4 bases and J by 4 bases; unmatched bases: 4. Germline assignment: CDR1 LGHNA and CDR2 YSLEER. CDR3 length equals 15 residues. In DNA form, the CDR3 reads TGCGCCAGCAGCCCCGGACTAGCGGTTTACAATGAGCAGTTCTTC. This gives the protein CASSPGLAVYNEQFF.

V is TRBV5-5 and J is TRBJ1-1, with a tentative D call TRBD1 (5 bases). Germline-derived CDR1 and CDR2 are SGHKS and YYEKEE (reference sequence). The V and J ends lost 2 bases and 4 bases respectively, with 12 bases between them. There are 14 residues in the CDR3. The CDR3 DNA sequence: TGTGCCAGCAGCTTAAGGGGAGGTGGCACTGAAGCTTTCTTT. It specifies CASSLRGGGTEAFF. Using reference TRBV5-5 and TRBJ1-1 for the parts outside the CDR3, the full variable domain is DAGVTQSPTHLIKTRGQQVTLRCSPISGHKSVSWYQQVLGQGPQFIFQYYEKEERGRGNFPDRFSARQFPNYSSELNVNALLLGDSALYLCASSLRGGGTEAFFGQGTRLTVV.

This chain joins TRBV4-1 and TRBJ2-1; a possible D gene is TRBD1 (6 bases). Germline V CDR1 and CDR2: MGHRA, YSYEKL. Trimming left V 0 bases short and J 7 bases short, with 16 bases between. The CDR3 is 16 amino acids. CDR3 nucleotide sequence: TGCGCCAGCAGCCAAGACCCGGGCTTAAGGGGGAATGAGCAGTTCTTC. Translation: CASSQDPGLRGNEQFF.

V gene TRBV7-9 combines with J gene TRBJ1-4; no reliable D call. Trimming pared 7 bases from V and 3 bases from J, leaving 9 bases between. This CDR3 contains 13 residues. Looked up from germline, CDR1 is SEHNR and CDR2 is FQNEAQ (reference sequence). CDR3 DNA sequence: TGTGCCAGCATAGAGGGTCCTAATGAAAAACTGTTTTTT. Translation: CASIEGPNEKLFF.

This chain links TRBV11-2 with TRBJ2-1, with 15 bases that match TRBD2. J lost 4 bases, V lost 1 base, and 5 bases had no gene match. Germline loops: CDR1 SGHAT, CDR2 FQNNGV. The CDR3 covers 18 residues. The CDR3 is CASSLAGLAGGPYNEQFF. DNA of the CDR3: TGTGCCAGCAGCTTAGCTGGACTAGCGGGAGGGCCGTACAATGAGCAGTTCTTC. Drawing the rest from reference TRBV11-2 and TRBJ2-1, the complete variable domain is EAGVAQSPRYKIIEKRQSVAFWCNPISGHATLYWYQQILGQGPKLLIQFQNNGVVDDSQLPKDRFSAERLKGVDSTLKIQPAKLEDSAVYLCASSLAGLAGGPYNEQFFGPGTRLTVL.